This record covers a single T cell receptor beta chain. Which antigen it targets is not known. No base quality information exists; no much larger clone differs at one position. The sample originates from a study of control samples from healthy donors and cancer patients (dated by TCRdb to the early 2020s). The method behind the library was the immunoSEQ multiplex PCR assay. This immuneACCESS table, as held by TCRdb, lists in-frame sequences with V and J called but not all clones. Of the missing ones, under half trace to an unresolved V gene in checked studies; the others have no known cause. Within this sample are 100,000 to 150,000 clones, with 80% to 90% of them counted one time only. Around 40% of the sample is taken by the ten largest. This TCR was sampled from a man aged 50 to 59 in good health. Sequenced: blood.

The CDR3 is CASSQGRGTIYEQYF. The nucleotide sequence is given as TGCGCCAGCAGCCAAGGGAGGGGAACCATTTACGAGCAGTACTTC. In this chain, TRBV4-1 is recombined with TRBJ2-7; TRBD2 is perhaps the D gene, given 6 matching bases. Per the germline V gene, MGHRA is the CDR1 and YSYEKL is the CDR2. CDR3 length: 15 amino acids, cysteine to phenylalanine. The CDR3 DNA has 45 bases and is translated from base 1. V loses 1 base, J loses 4 bases, and the germline ends lie 14 bases apart.